This T cell receptor beta chain comes out of a study of control samples from healthy donors and cancer patients. TCRdb's copy holds only in-frame clones and misses some; the assay was immunoSEQ multiplex PCR. The top ten hold approximately 2.8% of the sample, which has around 50,000 clones, 70% to 90% seen once. Germline CDR1 and CDR2: ENHRY and SYGVKD. V was trimmed by 3 bases and J by 8 bases, leaving 5 bases between them. This CDR3 region has 12 residues. Source material: PBMCs. This receptor was identified in a woman between 45 and 65 years old with lung cancer. The V gene is TRBV10-3, the J gene TRBJ1-6; D not resolved. This CDR3 is CAISEPDSPLHF. The DNA for the CDR3 is TGTGCCATCAGTGAACCGGATTCACCCCTCCACTTT.